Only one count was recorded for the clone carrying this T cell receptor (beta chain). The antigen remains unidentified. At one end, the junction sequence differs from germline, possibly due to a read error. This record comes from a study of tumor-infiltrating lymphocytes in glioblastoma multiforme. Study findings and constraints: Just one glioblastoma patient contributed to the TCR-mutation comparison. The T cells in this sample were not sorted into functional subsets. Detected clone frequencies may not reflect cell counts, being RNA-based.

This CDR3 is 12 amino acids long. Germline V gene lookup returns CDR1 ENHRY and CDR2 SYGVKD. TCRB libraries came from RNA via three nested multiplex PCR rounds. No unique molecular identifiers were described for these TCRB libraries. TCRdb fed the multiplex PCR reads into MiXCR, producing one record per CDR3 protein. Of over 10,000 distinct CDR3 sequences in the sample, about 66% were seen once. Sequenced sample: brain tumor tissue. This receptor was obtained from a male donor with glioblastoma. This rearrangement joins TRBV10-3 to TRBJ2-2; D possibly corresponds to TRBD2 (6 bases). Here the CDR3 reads CAISEDTGGLFF. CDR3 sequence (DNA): TGCGCCATCAGTGAGGACACCGGGGGGCTGTTTTTT.